Following are 19 T cell receptor beta chains from one sample sequenced in a study of blood T cell repertoires in COVID-19. Only in-frame clones appear in the TCRdb table, and some are missing; sequencing was by immunoSEQ multiplex PCR. The table shows roughly 210,000 clones, with less than 90% occurring only once. Material: peripheral blood. The receptors originated from a woman of 80 years or more with COVID-19, enrolled during active disease.

The chain carries TRBV3-1 (or the pseudogene TRBV3-2) and TRBJ2-1; TRBD2 might be the D (6 bases). The CDR3 contains 14 residues. The V and J ends lost 1 base and 11 bases respectively, with 15 bases between them. The V gene's germline CDR1 is LGHDT and CDR2 YNNKEL (reference sequence). The CDR3 region is CASSQGEGGLKQFF. DNA for the CDR3: TGTGCCAGCAGCCAAGGAGAGGGAGGTCTAAAGCAGTTCTTC.

The chain uses TRBV5-1 and TRBJ1-1; a possible D gene is TRBD1 (5 bases). The germline V and J ends were trimmed by 0 bases and 4 bases, with 10 bases remaining between them. This CDR3 spans 14 amino acids. Germline V gives CDR1 SGHRS, CDR2 YFSETQ. The CDR3 loop is CASSLEGSGTEAFF. The CDR3 DNA reads TGCGCCAGCAGCTTGGAGGGGTCCGGCACTGAAGCTTTCTTT.

The chain's CDR3 is CSVESLPRANVLTF. CDR3 DNA sequence: TGCAGCGTTGAAAGCCTCCCACGGGCCAACGTCCTGACTTTC. The V call is TRBV29-1, the J call TRBJ2-6; the D is unclear. The V end was cut by 2 bases, the J end by 5 bases, with 10 bases between. Germline V gene lookup returns CDR1 SQVTM and CDR2 ANQGSEA. The CDR3 extends over 14 amino acids. The full variable domain, in which reference TRBV29-1 and TRBJ2-6 provide the parts outside the CDR3, is SAVISQKPSRDICQRGTSLTIQCQVDSQVTMMFWYRQQPGQSLTLIATANQGSEATYESGFVIDKFPISRPNLTFSTLTVSNMSPEDSSIYLCSVESLPRANVLTFGAGSRLTVL.

The chain couples TRBV7-3 to TRBJ1-4; 8 bases line up with TRBD1. This CDR3 has 15 residues. The germline CDR1 and CDR2 sequences are SGHTA and FQGTGA. V trimming: 5 bases; J trimming: 8 bases; junction bases outside the gene matches: 10. CDR3 sequence: CASSAAGGAGEKLFF. The CDR3, as DNA: TGTGCCAGCAGCGCGGCAGGGGGCGCGGGGGAAAAACTGTTTTTT.

This chain uses TRBV7-9 with TRBJ1-2, with 7 bases that match TRBD1. Germline V CDR1 and CDR2: SEHNR, FQNEAQ (reference sequence). The CDR3 sequence is 14 residues long. Germline trimming cut 5 bases from V and 2 bases from J; bases unmatched to any gene: 5. CDR3 nucleotides: TGTGCCAGCAGCGGCCTGGACAGGAACTATGGCTACACCTTC. It translates to CASSGLDRNYGYTF.

This clone appeared once. The rearrangement links TRBV20-1 to TRBJ2-5; 11 bases match TRBD2. Trimming cost V 6 bases and J 3 bases; bases outside gene matches: 3. In germline, CDR1 is DFQATT, CDR2 SNEGSKA (reference sequence). CDR3 length equals 13 residues. The CDR3 DNA reads TGCAGTGCAAGTAGCGGGGGGGAAGAGACCCAGTACTTC. Translating it yields CSASSGGEETQYF.

V gene TRBV6-5 combines with J gene TRBJ2-5; a possible D gene is TRBD1 (6 bases). Germline V lookup: CDR1 MNHEY, CDR2 SVGAGI. This CDR3 region has 15 residues. V dropped 6 bases and J dropped 9 bases, with 23 bases sitting between them. As DNA, the CDR3 is TGTGCCAGCAGCTCCCCCTCACAGGGTCTTTGGGCCCAGTACTTC. Amino acids: CASSSPSQGLWAQYF.

The chain has TRBV2 and TRBJ2-1; 12 bases align to TRBD2. Germline V gene data show CDR1 as SNHLY and CDR2 as FYNNEI. Trimming removed 1 base from V and 3 bases from J; junction bases left unmatched: 1. CDR3 length: 16 amino acids. The CDR3 bases are TGTGCCAGCAGTGAAGTACTAGCGGGGGGCTACAATGAGCAGTTCTTC. Its protein product is CASSEVLAGGYNEQFF.

The chain carries TRBV19 and TRBJ2-3, with TRBD2 matching 7 bases. V lost 6 bases to trimming and J lost 2 bases; unmatched junction nucleotides: 8. The CDR3 totals 15 residues. Germline CDR1 reads LNHDA; CDR2 reads SQIVND (reference sequence). CDR3 nucleotides: TGTGCCAGTAGCAGCGGGGCGCGGATCACAGATACGCAGTATTTT. It encodes CASSSGARITDTQYF. The full variable domain, completed using reference TRBV19 and TRBJ2-3, is DGGITQSPKYLFRKEGQNVTLSCEQNLNHDAMYWYRQDPGQGLRLIYYSQIVNDFQKGDIAEGYSVSREKKESFPLTVTSAQKNPTAFYLCASSSGARITDTQYFGPGTRLTVL.

V gene TRBV25-1 combines with J gene TRBJ2-2; 10 bases line up with TRBD2. The junction had 3 bases not matched to a gene; V was cut back by 3 bases and J by 2 bases. This CDR3 contains 16 residues. CDR1 is MGHDK, CDR2 SYGVNS, per germline. The CDR3, as DNA: TGTGCCAGCAGTGAGCGGACTAGCGGCAACACCGGGGAGCTGTTTTTT. Its protein product is CASSERTSGNTGELFF.

The chain links TRBV19 to TRBJ1-5; D may be TRBD1 (5 bases). The CDR3 sequence is 16 residues long. Trimming removed 3 bases at V and 0 bases at J, with 12 bases between. The germline CDR1 and CDR2 sequences are LNHDA and SQIVND (reference sequence). This chain's CDR3 is CASSIVGQGSNQPQHF. DNA for the CDR3: TGTGCCAGTAGTATCGTCGGTCAGGGTAGCAATCAGCCCCAGCATTTT.

This chain uses TRBV6-5 with TRBJ1-5, with a possible D match to TRBD1 (6 bases). The CDR3 contains 15 residues. In germline, CDR1 is MNHEY, CDR2 SVGAGI. V was trimmed by 6 bases and J by 6 bases, leaving 18 bases between them. The CDR3 sequence: CASRPWGGSGQPQHF. The CDR3, as DNA: TGTGCCAGCAGGCCTTGGGGGGGCTCTGGTCAGCCCCAGCATTTT.

The chain uses TRBV18 and TRBJ1-2, with 7 bases that match TRBD1. Trimming removed 5 bases from V and 7 bases from J; junction bases left unmatched: 7. From germline, CDR1 is KGHSH and CDR2 LQKENI. This CDR3 is 13 amino acids long. CDR3 in amino acids: CASSTLTGIGYTF. The CDR3 DNA follows: TGTGCCAGCTCAACCCTGACAGGGATTGGCTACACCTTC.

The chain is built from TRBV2 and TRBJ2-7, with D unresolved. The CDR3 covers 18 residues. The germline gives CDR1 SNHLY, CDR2 FYNNEI. Trimming removed 5 bases from V and 1 base from J, with 24 bases in between. CDR3 residues: CASSFSPLIPKPSYEQYV. In DNA form, the CDR3 reads TGTGCCAGCAGTTTTAGCCCTTTAATCCCAAAGCCTTCCTACGAGCAGTACGTC.

This clone was counted once. CDR3 DNA sequence: TGTGCCAGCAGGCGTTCCGGGACAGGGTCCTATGGCTACACCTTC. Residues: CASRRSGTGSYGYTF. The chain couples TRBV27 to TRBJ1-2; TRBD1 aligns across 9 bases. V gave up 6 bases and J gave up 4 bases; unmatched junction bases: 9. The CDR3 spans 15 residues. Germline V gene data show CDR1 as MNHEY and CDR2 as SMNVEV (reference sequence).

The chain employs TRBV6-2 or TRBV6-3 and TRBJ2-7, with a tentative D call TRBD2 (5 bases). The CDR3 consists of 16 residues. V lost 6 bases to trimming and J lost 11 bases, with 29 bases between them. Germline loops: CDR1 MNHEY, CDR2 SVGEGT. The CDR3 coding sequence is TGTGCCAGCAGCCCAAATCCGACACCTACTACTAGTGTGGAGTACGTC. Its translation: CASSPNPTPTTSVEYV.

Written as DNA, the CDR3 is TGTGCCAGCAGTCTCACCGGGGGGGTCGTGAAGCCCCAGCATTTT. Its protein is CASSLTGGVVKPQHF. V usage is TRBV28 and J usage is TRBJ1-5, with D possibly being TRBD1 (5 bases). The length of the CDR3 is 15 residues. Per germline, CDR1 MDHEN and CDR2 SYDVKM. The germline V and J ends were trimmed by 5 bases and 8 bases, with 19 bases remaining between them.

The chain carries TRBV7-9 and TRBJ1-4; the D is unclear. CDR1 is SEHNR and CDR2 is FQNEAQ in the germline V gene (reference sequence). The CDR3 is made up of 13 amino acids. Deletions cut 1 base from V and 8 bases from J, with 8 bases between. The CDR3: CASSLGQEEKLFF. CDR3 bases: TGTGCCAGCAGCTTAGGCCAGGAAGAAAAACTGTTTTTT. Supplemented by reference TRBV7-9 and TRBJ1-4, the full variable domain reads DTGVSQNPRHKITKRGQNVTFRCDPISEHNRLYWYRQTLGQGPEFLTYFQNEAQLEKSRLLSDRFSAERPKGSFSTLEIQRTEQGDSAMYLCASSLGQEEKLFFGSGTQLSVL.

The V and J genes are TRBV27 and TRBJ1-6; 10 positions agree with TRBD1. V lost 6 bases to trimming and J lost 5 bases; unmatched junction nucleotides: 10. CDR1 is MNHEY and CDR2 is SMNVEV in the germline V gene (reference sequence). This CDR3 has 17 amino acids. The CDR3 loop is CASSRTDRGGDNSPLHF. CDR3 sequence (DNA): TGTGCCAGCAGCCGGACGGACAGGGGGGGGGATAATTCACCCCTCCACTTT.